This T cell receptor (beta chain) is drawn from a study of shared clonotypes between healthy human individuals. Study in general: Each donor had three CD4 naive, three CD4 memory, two CD8 naive and one CD8 memory plate.

Whole-study results and caveats: Sequencing depth was expected to affect clonotype sharing among donors.

The input for sorted-subset replicate PCRs was 200 ng DNA, 25,000 to 35,000 T cell genomes. In the original workflow: ImmunoSEQ yielded junction-only sequences lacking quality scores, so filtering differed. Assay used: immunoSEQ multiplex PCR; TCRdb lists only in-frame clones, some missing. V and J calls and clone size are as listed in that table; D and trimming were resolved from the DNA. The repertoire holds about 870,000 clones, more than 85% seen once, with 24% in the top ten. For this clone: Its matching antigen is unknown.

V was shortened by 3 bases and J by 7 bases, with 16 bases between the two germline ends. This CDR3 has 15 amino acids. Looked up from germline, CDR1 is SEHNR and CDR2 is FQNEAQ (reference sequence). CD45RO-negative, CCR7-selected cells formed the naive CD8 fraction, which excluded terminally differentiated effector memory CD45RA+ cells. The chain couples TRBV7-9 to TRBJ2-1; D perhaps matches TRBD1 (5 bases). The material sequenced was naive CD8+ T cells sorted from blood. The sequence was collected from a man aged 25 to 40 in good health. The CDR3 here is CASSFSPTVGNEQFF. The CDR3 DNA follows: TGTGCCAGCAGCTTTTCCCCGACAGTCGGTAATGAGCAGTTCTTC.